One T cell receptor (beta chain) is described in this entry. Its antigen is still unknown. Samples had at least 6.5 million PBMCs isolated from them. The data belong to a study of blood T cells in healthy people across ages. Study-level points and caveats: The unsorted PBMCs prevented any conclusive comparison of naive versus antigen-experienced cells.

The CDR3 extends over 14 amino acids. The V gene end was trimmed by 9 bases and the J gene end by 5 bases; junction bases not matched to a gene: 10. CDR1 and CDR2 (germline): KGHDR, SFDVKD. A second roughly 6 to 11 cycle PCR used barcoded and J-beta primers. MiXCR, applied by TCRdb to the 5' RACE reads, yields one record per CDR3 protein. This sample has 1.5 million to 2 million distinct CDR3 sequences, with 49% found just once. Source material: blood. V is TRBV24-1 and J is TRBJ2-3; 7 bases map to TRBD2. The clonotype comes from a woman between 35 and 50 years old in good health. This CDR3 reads CATSRGTTVDTQYF. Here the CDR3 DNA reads TGTGCCACCTCTCGAGGGACTACGGTAGATACGCAGTATTTT.